These 25 T cell receptor beta chains share one sample of origin, sequenced in a study of shared clonotypes between healthy human individuals. Assay: immunoSEQ multiplex PCR; the TCRdb copy retains only in-frame clones and omits some. Here the sample spans under 600,000 clones, about 97% being singletons. Sequencing used naive CD4+ T cells sorted from blood. Sample subset: CD45RA+ positively selected. The receptor source for this set is a woman in her thirties in good health.

This chain connects TRBV5-4 to TRBJ2-1; 10 bases line up with TRBD2. The CDR3 length is 13 residues. J was trimmed by 7 bases and V by 8 bases; bases with no gene match: 6. Germline values: CDR1 SGHNT, CDR2 YYREEE (reference sequence). CDR3 DNA sequence: TGTGCCAGTCAGGGGACTAGCGTGAATGAGCAGTTCTTC. The encoded protein is CASQGTSVNEQFF.

In its sample, this clone was seen once. V is TRBV6-5 and J is TRBJ1-3; no clear D. The V end lost 0 bases, the J end lost 0 bases, and 6 bases lay between the germline ends. The V gene's germline CDR1 is MNHEY and CDR2 SVGAGI. CDR3 length: 15 residues. Written as DNA, the CDR3 is TGTGCCAGCAGTTACTCTGGCTTCTCTGGAAACACCATATATTTT. Its translation is CASSYSGFSGNTIYF.

The V gene is TRBV5-4, the J gene TRBJ1-6; 9 bases are a match to TRBD1. The CDR3 extends over 18 amino acids. The J segment lost 4 bases and the V segment lost 0 bases, leaving 8 bases of the junction unmatched. Germline V gene lookup returns CDR1 SGHNT and CDR2 YYREEE (reference sequence). The CDR3 DNA sequence: TGTGCCAGCAGCTTGGCCGGAGGGACAGGGCCGTATAATTCACCCCTCCACTTT. Residues: CASSLAGGTGPYNSPLHF.

For this clone: This specimen includes other DNA sequences encoding the same CDR3. Written as DNA, the CDR3 is TGTGCCAGTAGTATTGTACGCGGTTCCTACGAGCAGTACTTC. The encoded protein is CASSIVRGSYEQYF. This chain links TRBV19 with TRBJ2-7; D remains unclear. V was trimmed by 3 bases and J by 1 base, leaving 10 bases between them. CDR3 length: 14 amino acids. The germline CDR1 and CDR2 sequences are LNHDA and SQIVND (reference sequence).

V is TRBV4-1 and J is TRBJ2-1; tentatively, D is TRBD2 (6 bases). The germline V and J ends were trimmed by 3 bases and 6 bases, with 15 bases remaining between them. Germline lookup yields CDR1 MGHRA and CDR2 YSYEKL. This CDR3 comprises 15 residues. CDR3 loop: CASSHPGRGSNEQFF. In nucleotides, the CDR3 is TGCGCCAGCAGCCACCCTGGGCGGGGCAGCAATGAGCAGTTCTTC.

This clone came up once. The CDR3 coding sequence is TGCGCCAGCAGCCGATTAGCGGAGGCCTACGAGCAGTACTTC. Protein sequence: CASSRLAEAYEQYF. V gene TRBV5-1 combines with J gene TRBJ2-7, with a weak D call TRBD2 (6 bases). CDR1 SGHRS and CDR2 YFSETQ come from the germline V gene. The CDR3 has 14 residues. The germline V and J ends were trimmed by 4 bases and 2 bases, with 13 bases remaining between them.

This clone came up once. The chain combines TRBV2 with TRBJ1-5, with 10 bases that match TRBD1. Germline lookup yields CDR1 SNHLY and CDR2 FYNNEI. This CDR3 is 14 amino acids long. V was clipped by 6 bases and J by 5 bases; unmatched bases: 4. The DNA for the CDR3 is TGTGCCAGCAGGGGACAGGGGAGGTATCAGCCCCAGCATTTT. Protein: CASRGQGRYQPQHF.

V gene TRBV27 combines with J gene TRBJ2-7, with 13 bases matching TRBD2. The V and J ends lost 5 bases and 4 bases, in that order; junction bases with no gene match: 5. Germline CDR1 MNHEY, CDR2 SMNVEV (reference sequence). The CDR3 has 15 residues. The DNA of the CDR3 is TGTGCCAGCAGTCGGACTAGCGGGAGTTGGTACGAGCAGTACTTC. Protein: CASSRTSGSWYEQYF.

The chain is built from TRBV5-1 and TRBJ2-7; D might be TRBD2 (5 bases). Trimming stripped 0 bases from V and 0 bases from J, with 7 bases between. CDR1 is SGHRS and CDR2 is YFSETQ in the germline V gene. The CDR3 is 14 amino acids. CDR3 sequence: CASSLASSSYEQYF. In nucleotides, the CDR3 is TGCGCCAGCAGCTTGGCTAGCAGCTCCTACGAGCAGTACTTC.

V usage is TRBV5-6 and J usage is TRBJ2-7; D remains ambiguous. Germline CDR1 reads SGHDT; CDR2 reads YYEEEE. The length of the CDR3 is 14 residues. Trimming stripped 4 bases from V and 2 bases from J, with 13 bases between. CDR3 nucleotide sequence: TGTGCCAGCAGCGGATTTGGGTGGACCTACGAGCAGTACTTC. This codes for CASSGFGWTYEQYF.

The V gene is TRBV5-1, the J gene TRBJ1-2, with TRBD1 as a possible D gene (6 bases). V gave up 4 bases and J gave up 2 bases, with 12 bases separating them. The CDR3 runs 14 residues. Germline loops: CDR1 SGHRS, CDR2 YFSETQ. This chain's CDR3 is CASSLDSSNYGYTF. CDR3 sequence (DNA): TGCGCCAGCAGCCTGGACAGTTCCAACTATGGCTACACCTTC.

V usage is TRBV13 and J usage is TRBJ2-3; 7 bases align to TRBD1. The CDR3 loop spans 12 amino acids. The V gene's germline CDR1 is PRHDT and CDR2 FYEKMQ (reference sequence). The junction had 9 bases not matched to a gene; V was cut back by 4 bases and J by 14 bases. In DNA, the CDR3 is TGTGCCAGCAGCTCGCGGACAGGCAAACCGTATTTT. The encoded protein is CASSSRTGKPYF.

J is TRBJ2-1 and V is TRBV19, with TRBD2 matching over 15 bases. Germline lookup yields CDR1 LNHDA and CDR2 SQIVND (reference sequence). Trimming cost V 6 bases and J 9 bases; bases outside gene matches: 6. The length of the CDR3 is 15 residues. Here the CDR3 reads CASSGLAGGPGEQFF. For the CDR3, the DNA is TGTGCCAGTAGCGGACTAGCGGGAGGGCCTGGTGAGCAGTTCTTC.

This clone was counted between two and nine times. The chain couples TRBV11-3 to TRBJ2-1; the D is unclear. CDR1 and CDR2 (germline): SGHNT, YENEEA. The CDR3 totals 11 residues. V was cut by 2 bases and J by 8 bases, with 4 bases left in between. The CDR3 region has the DNA TGTGCCAGCAGCTTAAAGGATGAGCAGTTCTTC. Encoded protein: CASSLKDEQFF.

This chain links TRBV5-1 with TRBJ2-5, with D uncertain. Trimming took 0 bases from V and 2 from J, leaving 8 bases between them. There are 14 residues in the CDR3. The germline V gene has CDR1 SGHRS and CDR2 YFSETQ. CDR3 sequence: CASSLVGRQETQYF. Here the CDR3 DNA reads TGCGCCAGCAGCTTGGTAGGCAGACAAGAGACCCAGTACTTC. Full variable domain (outside the CDR3, taken from reference TRBV5-1 and TRBJ2-5): KAGVTQTPRYLIKTRGQQVTLSCSPISGHRSVSWYQQTPGQGLQFLFEYFSETQRNKGNFPGRFSGRQFSNSRSEMNVSTLELGDSALYLCASSLVGRQETQYFGPGTRLLVL.

The V gene is TRBV9, the J gene TRBJ2-2; TRBD1 might be the D (6 bases). Per germline, CDR1 SGDLS and CDR2 YYNGEE. There are 17 residues in the CDR3. V lost 0 bases and J 0 bases, leaving 12 bases between the germline ends. CDR3 DNA sequence: TGTGCCAGCAGCGTAGGTGCCAGGGGAGCGAACACCGGGGAGCTGTTTTTT. It encodes CASSVGARGANTGELFF.

This rearrangement joins TRBV7-3 to TRBJ1-1; D is undetermined. CDR1 and CDR2 from the germline V gene are SGHTA and FQGTGA. The V and J ends lost 5 bases and 2 bases respectively, with 9 bases between them. The CDR3 has 13 amino acids. The CDR3 spells CASSANSNTEAFF. The CDR3 DNA is TGTGCCAGCAGCGCCAACAGTAACACTGAAGCTTTCTTT.

DNA of the CDR3: TGTGCCAGCAGCTTAGCCCGCTCTGGGGCCAACGTCCTGACTTTC. Translation: CASSLARSGANVLTF. This sequence joins TRBV7-9 and TRBJ2-6; D not certain. Germline loops: CDR1 SEHNR, CDR2 FQNEAQ (reference sequence). This CDR3 is 15 amino acids long. V lost 0 bases, J lost 0 bases, and 3 bases lay in between.

The V gene is TRBV28, the J gene TRBJ1-3; a weak D match, TRBD1 (5 bases). The CDR3 covers 15 residues. The V gene's germline CDR1 is MDHEN and CDR2 SYDVKM. The ends were cut back, 6 bases at V and 5 bases at J, with 17 bases in the middle. Here the CDR3 reads CASRESPGRRNTIYF. The CDR3, as DNA: TGTGCCAGCAGAGAGTCACCGGGACGAAGAAACACCATATATTTT.

The chain couples TRBV10-2 to TRBJ2-7; no clear D gene. Germline V CDR1 and CDR2: WSHSY, SAAADI. The CDR3 is 12 residues long. The ends were cut back, 10 bases at V and 1 base at J, with 11 bases in the middle. As DNA, the CDR3 is TGCGCCACCACGGACGGATCCTACGAGCAGTACTTC. Its protein is CATTDGSYEQYF.

The chain links TRBV21-1 to TRBJ2-7; the table gives TRBD2 as D, unverified against the DNA. TRBV21-1 is annotated as a pseudogene. The CDR3 loop spans 18 amino acids. CDR3 nucleotides: TGTGCCAGCAGCAAAGTACTTGCGGGAGGGCCCCCCCACTACGAGCAGTACTTC. As protein: CASSKVLAGGPPHYEQYF.

This rearrangement joins TRBV5-1 to TRBJ2-2; D unresolved. CDR1 SGHRS and CDR2 YFSETQ come from the germline V gene. V lost 1 base, J lost 0 bases, and 10 bases lay in between. The CDR3 runs to 16 residues. The chain's CDR3 is CASSLQETSNTGELFF. CDR3 DNA: TGCGCCAGCAGCTTGCAAGAGACATCGAACACCGGGGAGCTGTTTTTT.

This sequence joins TRBV28 and TRBJ1-1; D possibly corresponds to TRBD1 (6 bases). CDR1 is MDHEN, CDR2 SYDVKM, per germline. Trimming shortened V by 7 bases and J by 4 bases, and 16 bases separated the two germline ends. This CDR3 contains 14 residues. The CDR3 sequence: CASTEGGRGTEAFF. The CDR3 DNA sequence: TGTGCCAGCACTGAGGGGGGGCGCGGCACTGAAGCTTTCTTT.

The chain couples TRBV5-5 to TRBJ1-1; D may be TRBD1 (6 bases). Trimming took off 1 base at V and 1 base at J, with 20 bases between the two ends. This CDR3 is built from 18 residues. Per the germline V gene, CDR1 is SGHKS and CDR2 is YYEKEE (reference sequence). The CDR3 coding sequence is TGTGCCAGCAGCTTGAAGGGGGGCCCAGACATTAAGAACACTGAAGCTTTCTTT. Translating gives CASSLKGGPDIKNTEAFF.

The chain couples TRBV6-4 to TRBJ2-1; 13 bases map to TRBD2. Germline V gene sequence: CDR1 MRHNA, CDR2 SNTAGT. Trimming removed 3 bases from V and 7 bases from J; junction bases left unmatched: 3. This CDR3 contains 15 residues. The CDR3, as DNA: TGTGCCAGCAGTGATGGGACTAGCGGGAAAAATGAGCAGTTCTTC. It encodes CASSDGTSGKNEQFF.